This entry lists 2 T cell receptor beta chains sequenced from one sample in a study of cytomegalovirus exposure and HLA in healthy donors. Primers for the PCR totalled 60 Vbeta and 13 Jbeta. Here immunoSEQ multiplex PCR was the method, and the copy in TCRdb shows in-frame clones only, minus some. The listing contains 150,000 or so clones. Source material: PBMCs. The receptor source for this set is a woman aged 45 to 65 in good health and CMV-seronegative.

The chain recombines TRBV18 with TRBJ1-6; 7 bases agree with TRBD1. Trimming at V came to 6 bases and at J to 6 bases, leaving 11 bases not matched to a gene. Per germline, CDR1 KGHSH and CDR2 LQKENI. The CDR3 spans 16 residues. The CDR3, as DNA: TGTGCCAGCTCCGCTAACAGGGGTACAAGTAATTCACCCCTCCACTTT. Translation: CASSANRGTSNSPLHF.

The J gene is TRBJ1-6, the V gene TRBV19; D perhaps matches TRBD1 (6 bases). Looked up from germline, CDR1 is LNHDA and CDR2 is SQIVND (reference sequence). CDR3 size: 13 residues. V was pared by 4 bases and J by 6 bases, with 7 bases between. CDR3 sequence: CASSKGVNSPLHF. DNA for the CDR3: TGTGCCAGTAGTAAGGGGGTTAATTCACCCCTCCACTTT.